Reported below is one TCR beta chain. The antigen remains undetermined. A single record per CDR3 protein comes from TCRdb applying MiXCR to the 5' RACE reads. The sample yields roughly 150,000 distinct CDR3 sequences, 9.8% seen once. The CDR3 runs to 15 residues. Per germline, CDR1 LGHNT and CDR2 FRNRAP. The V and J ends lost 1 base and 5 bases respectively, with 14 bases between them. The sample is drawn from a study of CD8 T cells in ankylosing spondylitis. Study-level results: Significant enrichment of disease-linked clones was reported in matched ankylosing spondylitis synovial fluid. Peripheral blood held disease-linked clones only at relatively low frequency, and these were CD8+.

The sample was blood, either unsorted or a sorted T cell fraction (not recorded which). The V and J genes are TRBV12-5 and TRBJ1-1, with D uncertain. The TCR comes from a female donor with ankylosing spondylitis or in good health (not recorded which). CDR3 loop: CASGLDPKPYTEAFF. The CDR3 DNA follows: TGTGCTAGTGGTTTGGACCCCAAACCCTATACTGAAGCTTTCTTT.